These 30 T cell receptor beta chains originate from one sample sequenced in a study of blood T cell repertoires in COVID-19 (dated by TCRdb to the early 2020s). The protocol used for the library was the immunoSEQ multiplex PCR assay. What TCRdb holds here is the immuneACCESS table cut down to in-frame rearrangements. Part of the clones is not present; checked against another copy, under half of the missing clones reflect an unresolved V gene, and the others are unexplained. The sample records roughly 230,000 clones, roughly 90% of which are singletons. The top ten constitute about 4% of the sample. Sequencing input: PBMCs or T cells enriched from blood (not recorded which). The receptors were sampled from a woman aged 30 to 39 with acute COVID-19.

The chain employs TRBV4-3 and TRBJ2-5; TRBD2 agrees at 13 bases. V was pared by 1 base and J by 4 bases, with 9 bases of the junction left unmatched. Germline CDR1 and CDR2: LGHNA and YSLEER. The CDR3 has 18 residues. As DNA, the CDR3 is TGCGCCAGCAGCCAAGTAACCGGGGGACTAGCGGGGAGAGAGACCCAGTACTTC. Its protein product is CASSQVTGGLAGRETQYF.

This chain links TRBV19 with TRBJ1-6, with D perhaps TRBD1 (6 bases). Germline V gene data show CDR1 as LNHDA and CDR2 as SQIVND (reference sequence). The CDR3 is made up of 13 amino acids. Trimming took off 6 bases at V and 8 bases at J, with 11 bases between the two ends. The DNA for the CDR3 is TGTGCCAGTAGCCCGACAGGCGATTCACCCCTCCACTTT. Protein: CASSPTGDSPLHF.

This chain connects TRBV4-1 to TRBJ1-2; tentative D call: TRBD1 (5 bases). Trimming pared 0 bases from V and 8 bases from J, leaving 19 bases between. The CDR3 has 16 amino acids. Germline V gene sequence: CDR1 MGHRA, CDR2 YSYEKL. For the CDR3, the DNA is TGCGCCAGCAGCCAAGATTCCCCTGGCAGGGTATCGGGCTACACCTTC. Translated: CASSQDSPGRVSGYTF.

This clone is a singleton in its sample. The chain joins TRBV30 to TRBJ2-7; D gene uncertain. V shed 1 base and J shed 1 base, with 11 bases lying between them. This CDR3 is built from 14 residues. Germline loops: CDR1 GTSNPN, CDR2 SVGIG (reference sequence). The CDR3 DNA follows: TGTGCCTGGAGTGAGTGGAGCCTTTCCTACGAGCAGTACTTC. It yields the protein CAWSEWSLSYEQYF. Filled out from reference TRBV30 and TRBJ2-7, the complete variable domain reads SQTIHQWPATLVQPVGSPLSLECTVEGTSNPNLYWYRQAAGRGLQLLFYSVGIGQISSEVPQNLSASRPQDRQFILSSKKLLLSDSGFYLCAWSEWSLSYEQYFGPGTRLTVT.

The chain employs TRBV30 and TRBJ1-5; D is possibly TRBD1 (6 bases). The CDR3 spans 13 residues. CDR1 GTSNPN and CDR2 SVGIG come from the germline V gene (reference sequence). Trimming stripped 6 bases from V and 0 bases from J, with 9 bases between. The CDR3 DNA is TGTGCCTGCCAGGACAGTAGCAATCAGCCCCAGCATTTT. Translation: CACQDSSNQPQHF.

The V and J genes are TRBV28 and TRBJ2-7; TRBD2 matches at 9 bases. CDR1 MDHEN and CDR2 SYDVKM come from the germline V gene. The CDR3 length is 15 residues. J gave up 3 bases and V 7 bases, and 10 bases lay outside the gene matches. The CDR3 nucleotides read TGTGCCAGCACCCCCTTAGCGGGGGATCGCTACGAGCAGTACTTC. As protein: CASTPLAGDRYEQYF.

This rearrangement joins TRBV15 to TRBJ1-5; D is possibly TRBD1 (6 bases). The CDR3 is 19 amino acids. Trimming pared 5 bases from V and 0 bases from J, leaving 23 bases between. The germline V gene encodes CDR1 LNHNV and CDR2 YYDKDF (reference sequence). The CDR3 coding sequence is TGTGCCACCAGCCCCCCGGGGGGGCCCCCTTTTAATAGCAATCAGCCCCAGCATTTT. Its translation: CATSPPGGPPFNSNQPQHF. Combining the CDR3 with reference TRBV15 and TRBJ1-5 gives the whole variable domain DAMVIQNPRYQVTQFGKPVTLSCSQTLNHNVMYWYQQKSSQAPKLLFHYYDKDFNNEADTPDNFQSRRPNTSFCFLDIRSPGLGDTAMYLCATSPPGGPPFNSNQPQHFGDGTRLSIL.

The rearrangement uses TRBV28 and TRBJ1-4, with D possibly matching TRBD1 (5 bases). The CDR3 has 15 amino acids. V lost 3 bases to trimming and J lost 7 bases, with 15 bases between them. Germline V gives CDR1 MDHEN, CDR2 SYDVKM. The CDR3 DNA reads TGTGCCAGCAGTTTCGTGGCGGGACGAAGTGAAAAACTGTTTTTT. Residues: CASSFVAGRSEKLFF.

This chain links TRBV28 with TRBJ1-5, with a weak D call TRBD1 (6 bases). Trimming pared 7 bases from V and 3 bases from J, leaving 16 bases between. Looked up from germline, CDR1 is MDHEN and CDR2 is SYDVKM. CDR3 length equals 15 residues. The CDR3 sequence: CASTPPGGLNQPQHF. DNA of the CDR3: TGTGCCAGCACACCCCCCGGGGGGCTCAATCAGCCCCAGCATTTT.

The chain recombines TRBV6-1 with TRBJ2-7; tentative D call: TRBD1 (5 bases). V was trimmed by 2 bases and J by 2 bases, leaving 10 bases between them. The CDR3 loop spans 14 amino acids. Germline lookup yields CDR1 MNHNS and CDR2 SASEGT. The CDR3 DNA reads TGTGCCAGCAGTGAAAAGGGGCCCCCCTACGAGCAGTACTTC. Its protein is CASSEKGPPYEQYF.

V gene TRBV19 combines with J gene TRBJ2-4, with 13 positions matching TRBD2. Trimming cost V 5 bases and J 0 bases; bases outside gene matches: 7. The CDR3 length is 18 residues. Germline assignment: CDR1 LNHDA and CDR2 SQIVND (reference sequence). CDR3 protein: CASSPRLAGGVAKNIQYF. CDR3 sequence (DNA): TGTGCCAGTAGTCCCCGACTAGCGGGGGGCGTAGCCAAAAACATTCAGTACTTC.

The CDR3 sequence is CASSLSTGNYEQYF. DNA of the CDR3: TGCGCCAGCAGCCTGTCGACAGGCAACTACGAGCAGTACTTC. The chain couples TRBV4-1 to TRBJ2-7; D might be TRBD1 (6 bases). V was cut by 4 bases and J by 3 bases, with 13 bases left in between. This CDR3 contains 14 residues. CDR1 is MGHRA and CDR2 is YSYEKL in the germline V gene.

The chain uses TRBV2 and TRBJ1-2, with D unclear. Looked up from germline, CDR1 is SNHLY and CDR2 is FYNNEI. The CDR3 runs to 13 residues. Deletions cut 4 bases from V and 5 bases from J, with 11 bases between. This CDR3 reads CASSADGEYGYTF. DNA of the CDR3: TGTGCCAGCAGTGCGGACGGGGAGTATGGCTACACCTTC.

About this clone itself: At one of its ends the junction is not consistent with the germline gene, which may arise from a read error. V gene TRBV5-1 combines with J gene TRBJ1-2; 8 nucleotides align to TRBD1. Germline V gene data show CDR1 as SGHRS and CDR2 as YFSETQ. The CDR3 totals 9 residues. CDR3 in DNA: TGCGCCAGCAGCCCCCGGACAGGGTTC. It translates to CASSPRTGF.

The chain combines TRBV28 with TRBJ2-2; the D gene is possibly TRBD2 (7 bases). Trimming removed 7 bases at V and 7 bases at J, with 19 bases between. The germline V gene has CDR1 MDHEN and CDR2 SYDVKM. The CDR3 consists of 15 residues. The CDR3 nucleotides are TGTGCCAGCACTCAATTTCGGGGGGCGAACGGGGAGCTGTTTTTT. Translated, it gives CASTQFRGANGELFF.

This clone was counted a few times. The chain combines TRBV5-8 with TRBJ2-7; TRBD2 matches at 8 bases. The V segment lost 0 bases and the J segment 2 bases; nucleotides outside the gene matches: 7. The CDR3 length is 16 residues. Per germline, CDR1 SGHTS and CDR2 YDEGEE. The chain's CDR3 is CASSLVVGGVAYEQYF. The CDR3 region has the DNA TGTGCCAGCAGCTTGGTTGTCGGGGGGGTTGCCTACGAGCAGTACTTC.

In nucleotides, the CDR3 is TGTGCCTGGAGTGGGGGGGGACCCCTCCACTTT. Translated, it gives CAWSGGGPLHF. This rearrangement joins TRBV30 to TRBJ1-6, with D possibly matching TRBD1 (5 bases). The CDR3 totals 11 residues. Germline CDR1 is GTSNPN and CDR2 is SVGIG (reference sequence). With 1 base removed from V and 12 bases from J, the gap between germline ends came to 7 bases.

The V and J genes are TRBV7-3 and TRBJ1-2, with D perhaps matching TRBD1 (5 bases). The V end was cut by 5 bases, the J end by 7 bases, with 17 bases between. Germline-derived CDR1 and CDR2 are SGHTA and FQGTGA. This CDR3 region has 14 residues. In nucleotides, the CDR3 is TGTGCCAGCAGCCTCGGGACTCCGGGGGGTGGCTACACCTTC. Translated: CASSLGTPGGGYTF.

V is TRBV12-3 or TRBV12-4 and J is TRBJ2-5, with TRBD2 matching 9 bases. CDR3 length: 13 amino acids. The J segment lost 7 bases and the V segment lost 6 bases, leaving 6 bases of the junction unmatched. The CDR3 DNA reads TGTGCCAGCAGGGGACTAGCCCATTGGACCCAGTACTTC. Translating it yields CASRGLAHWTQYF.

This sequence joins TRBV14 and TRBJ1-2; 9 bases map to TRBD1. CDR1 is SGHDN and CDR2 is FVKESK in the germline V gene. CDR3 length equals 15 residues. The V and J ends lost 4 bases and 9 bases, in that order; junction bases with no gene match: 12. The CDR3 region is CASSLRDRVKSSYTF. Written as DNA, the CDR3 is TGTGCCAGCAGCCTACGGGACAGGGTTAAATCAAGCTACACCTTC.

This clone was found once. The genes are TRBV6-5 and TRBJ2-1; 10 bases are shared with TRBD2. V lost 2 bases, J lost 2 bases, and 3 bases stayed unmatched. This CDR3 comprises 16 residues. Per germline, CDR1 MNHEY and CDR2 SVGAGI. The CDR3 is CASSYKRGGPYNEQFF. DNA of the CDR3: TGTGCCAGCAGTTACAAGCGGGGGGGCCCCTACAATGAGCAGTTCTTC.

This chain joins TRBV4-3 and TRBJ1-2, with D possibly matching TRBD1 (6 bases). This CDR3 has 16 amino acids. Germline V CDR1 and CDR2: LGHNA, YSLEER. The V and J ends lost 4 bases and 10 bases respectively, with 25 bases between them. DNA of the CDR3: TGCGCCAGCAGCCGCAAGGGCCGGACAGTACAAGATGTCTACACCTTC. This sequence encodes CASSRKGRTVQDVYTF.

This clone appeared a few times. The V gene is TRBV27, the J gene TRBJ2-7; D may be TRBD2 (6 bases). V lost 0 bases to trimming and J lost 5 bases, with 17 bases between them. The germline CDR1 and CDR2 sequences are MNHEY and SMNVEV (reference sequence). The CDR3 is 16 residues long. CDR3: CASSLSSGLPSDEQYF. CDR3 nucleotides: TGTGCCAGCAGTTTATCGTCGGGACTCCCGTCCGACGAGCAGTACTTC.

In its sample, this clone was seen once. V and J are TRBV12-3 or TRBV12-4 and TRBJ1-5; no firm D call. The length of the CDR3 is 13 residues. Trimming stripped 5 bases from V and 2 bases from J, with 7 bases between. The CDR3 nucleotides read TGTGCCAGCAGTAGAGTTGGCAATCAGCCCCAGCATTTT. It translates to CASSRVGNQPQHF.

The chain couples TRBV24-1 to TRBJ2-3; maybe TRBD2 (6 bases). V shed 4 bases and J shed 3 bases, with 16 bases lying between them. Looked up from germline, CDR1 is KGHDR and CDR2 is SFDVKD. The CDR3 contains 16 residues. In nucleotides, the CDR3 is TGTGCCACCAGTGAGGGGGGTTCTCCCTCGACAGATACGCAGTATTTT. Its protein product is CATSEGGSPSTDTQYF.

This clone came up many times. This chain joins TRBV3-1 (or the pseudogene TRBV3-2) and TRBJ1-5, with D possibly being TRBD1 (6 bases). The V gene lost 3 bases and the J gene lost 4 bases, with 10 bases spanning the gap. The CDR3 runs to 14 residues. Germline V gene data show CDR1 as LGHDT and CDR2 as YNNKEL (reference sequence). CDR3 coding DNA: TGTGCCAGCAGCCATAGGGGGGGAAATCAGCCCCAGCATTTT. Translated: CASSHRGGNQPQHF.

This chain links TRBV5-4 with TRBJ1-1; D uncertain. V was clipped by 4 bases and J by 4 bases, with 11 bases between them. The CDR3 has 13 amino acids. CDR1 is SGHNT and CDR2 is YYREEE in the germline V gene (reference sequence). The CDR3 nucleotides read TGTGCCAGCAGCCCCGGAGTGAGCACTGAAGCTTTCTTT. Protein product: CASSPGVSTEAFF.

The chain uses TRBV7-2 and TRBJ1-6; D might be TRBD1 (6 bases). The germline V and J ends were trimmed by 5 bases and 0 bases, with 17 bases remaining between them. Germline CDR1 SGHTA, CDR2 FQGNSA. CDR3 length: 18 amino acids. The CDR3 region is CASSHNPGESSYNSPLHF. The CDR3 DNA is TGTGCCAGCAGCCACAACCCAGGGGAGAGCTCCTATAATTCACCCCTCCACTTT.

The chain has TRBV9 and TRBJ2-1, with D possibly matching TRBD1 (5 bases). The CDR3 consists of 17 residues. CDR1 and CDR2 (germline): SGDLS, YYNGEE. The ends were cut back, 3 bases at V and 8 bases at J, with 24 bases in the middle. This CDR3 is CASSAPRAEALGDEQFF. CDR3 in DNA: TGTGCCAGCAGCGCCCCCCGGGCTGAAGCTTTAGGGGATGAGCAGTTCTTC.

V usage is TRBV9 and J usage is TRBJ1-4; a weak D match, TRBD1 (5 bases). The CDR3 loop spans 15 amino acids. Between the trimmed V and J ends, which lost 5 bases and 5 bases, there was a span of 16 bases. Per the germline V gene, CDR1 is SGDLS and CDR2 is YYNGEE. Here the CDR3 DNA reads TGTGCCAGCAGGTCGGGGGAGGCAGAGAATGAAAAACTGTTTTTT. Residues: CASRSGEAENEKLFF.